The 3 T cell receptor beta chains below come from one sample, sequenced in a study of cytomegalovirus exposure and HLA in healthy donors. It was with 60 Vbeta and 13 Jbeta primers that the PCR ran. Only in-frame clones appear in the TCRdb table, and some are missing; sequencing was by immunoSEQ multiplex PCR. The table has about 200,000 clones, 70% to 85% seen once. The specimen was PBMCs. Source of these receptors: a male donor in good health and CMV-seronegative.

The gene calls are TRBV27 and TRBJ2-7, with TRBD2 matching 10 bases. Germline-derived CDR1 and CDR2 are MNHEY and SMNVEV (reference sequence). The junction had 9 bases not matched to a gene; V was cut back by 5 bases and J by 2 bases. There are 16 residues in the CDR3. The CDR3 reads CASSPSGLAATYEQYF. Written as DNA, the CDR3 is TGTGCCAGCAGTCCAAGCGGACTAGCGGCCACCTACGAGCAGTACTTC.

The CDR3 DNA reads TGTGCCATCAGTTGGACAGGGGACCCCACTAACTATGGCTACACCTTC. Its protein product is CAISWTGDPTNYGYTF. The chain uses TRBV10-3 and TRBJ1-2; the match to TRBD1 covers 9 bases. Germline loops: CDR1 ENHRY, CDR2 SYGVKD. Trimming at V came to 5 bases and at J to 0 bases, leaving 7 bases not matched to a gene. The CDR3 contains 16 residues.

This chain connects TRBV9 to TRBJ2-1; 8 bases align to TRBD1. CDR3 length: 15 amino acids. J lost 5 bases, V lost 4 bases, and 8 bases had no gene match. Germline V CDR1 and CDR2: SGDLS, YYNGEE. This CDR3 reads CASSPQAGGDNEQFF. The DNA of the CDR3 is TGTGCCAGCAGCCCTCAGGCAGGGGGCGACAATGAGCAGTTCTTC.